This T cell receptor (beta chain) was identified during a study of blood T cell repertoires in COVID-19. About the study: Donors of Cohort 3 who recovered were those that had two negative PCRs, clearance, or symptom resolution. Researchers got acute and convalescent COVID-19 samples from the United States, Italy and Spain.

Data came from immunoSEQ multiplex PCR; TCRdb stores just in-frame clones and leaves some out. The repertoire holds over 110,000 clones, with about 80% as singletons. Trimming took off 3 bases at V and 2 bases at J, with 10 bases between the two ends. CDR3 length equals 14 residues. Per germline, CDR1 KGHSH and CDR2 LQKENI. Residents of 24 US areas, aged about 18 to 95 years, made up the participants. The rearrangement uses TRBV18 and TRBJ1-1; maybe TRBD1 (5 bases). Input material: PBMCs or T cells enriched from blood (not recorded which). The sequence came from a man aged 45-60 years in a cohort exposed to, infected with or recovered from COVID-19 (not recorded which). The CDR3, as DNA: TGTGCCAGCTCACCCGCAGGGACTAACACTGAAGCTTTCTTT. This sequence encodes CASSPAGTNTEAFF.